This T cell receptor beta chain was recovered during a study of human T cells and chemical hapten exposure. This CDR3 is built from 14 residues. The germline V gene encodes CDR1 SGDLS and CDR2 YYNGEE. With 0 bases clipped from V and 8 bases from J, the junction kept 4 bases outside the gene matches. Time point specified: patch test 1, 2 weeks after DPC sensitization. Indicated treatment: therapeutic diphenylcyclopropenone sensitization with weekly scalp DPC. What the library attached to individual cDNA molecules were unique molecular identifiers. The authors' processing: Sample TCR totals centred on a median of around 92,000, ranging roughly 20,000 to 690,600. Each CDR3 protein is one row after TCRdb ran MiXCR on the RACE reads. In this record, the V and J calls reflect TCRdb's handling and not the investigators' own analysis. This table has 45,000 to 70,000 distinct CDR3 sequences, 9% to 9.5% appearing once.

Findings and limits, study-wide: TCRs above 1 in 1000 frequency stayed constant with DPC sensitization.

Concerning this clonotype itself: Its specificity is not known.

Sequenced material: whole blood, taken in connection with sensitization to the hapten diphenylcyclopropenone (DPC). The V gene is TRBV9, the J gene TRBJ1-5; 8 positions match TRBD1. The receptor was isolated from a woman aged 40 to 50 with alopecia areata. Some clones in this sample may be carry-over from other donors' samples. The CDR3 loop reads CASSVGTGSKPQHF. The CDR3 nucleotides are TGTGCCAGCAGCGTAGGGACAGGGAGTAAGCCCCAGCATTTT. Full variable domain (remainder filled in from reference TRBV9 and TRBJ1-5): DSGVTQTPKHLITATGQRVTLRCSPRSGDLSVYWYQQSLDQGLQFLIQYYNGEERAKGNILERFSAQQFPDLHSELNLSSLELGDSALYFCASSVGTGSKPQHFGDGTRLSIL.